These 10 T cell receptor beta chains were all obtained from the same sample, sequenced in a study of beta chain features in type 1 diabetes. Overall study results and limits: Across all four CD4+ subsets, people with type 1 diabetes showed modestly shorter TCRB CDR3s.

The investigators reverse transcribed all of the isolated RNA, so they sequenced expressed TCRB transcripts. The table came from immunoSEQ multiplex PCR; TCRdb's copy has only in-frame clones and leaves some out. The sample carries around 240,000 clones, around 16% recorded once. Their cognate antigens are unknown. Sample: naive CD4+ T cells from blood. These receptors were collected from a man aged 30 to 45 with type 1 diabetes.

This clone has only a few counts. This rearrangement joins TRBV4-1 to TRBJ2-5; D perhaps matches TRBD1 (5 bases). V was cut by 2 bases and J by 5 bases, with 15 bases left in between. CDR1 and CDR2 (germline): MGHRA, YSYEKL. The CDR3 is 15 residues long. The CDR3, as DNA: TGCGCCAGCAGCCAATACGTGGGGCGCGAGGAGACCCAGTACTTC. Residues: CASSQYVGREETQYF.

In this sample, this clone turned up a few times. The CDR3 reads CAWSFPTGRNTEAFF. The CDR3 coding sequence is TGTGCCTGGAGTTTTCCGACAGGGCGAAACACTGAAGCTTTCTTT. V gene TRBV30 combines with J gene TRBJ1-1, with 7 bases matching TRBD1. V shed 2 bases, J shed 2 bases, and the junction held 8 bases outside the gene matches. This CDR3 region has 15 residues. Germline loops: CDR1 GTSNPN, CDR2 SVGIG (reference sequence).

The rearrangement joins TRBV4-2 to TRBJ2-3; 9 nucleotides align to TRBD1. The junction had 2 bases not matched to a gene; V was cut back by 4 bases and J by 0 bases. CDR1 and CDR2 (germline): LGHNA, YNFKEQ. The CDR3 runs to 15 residues. DNA for the CDR3: TGTGCCAGCAGCCGTGGACAGGGGAGCACAGATACGCAGTATTTT. This translates into CASSRGQGSTDTQYF.

This clone was picked up a small number of times. V and J are TRBV7-2 and TRBJ2-7; the match to TRBD1 covers 10 bases. Trimming cost V 1 base and J 7 bases; bases outside gene matches: 7. Germline CDR1 is SGHTA and CDR2 is FQGNSA. This CDR3 is 15 amino acids long. This CDR3 reads CASSLVGTGAVEQYF. The CDR3 coding sequence is TGTGCCAGCAGCTTAGTAGGGACAGGGGCCGTGGAGCAGTACTTC.

The chain joins TRBV9 to TRBJ2-1, with D possibly TRBD2 on 6 matching bases. The CDR3 contains 13 residues. In germline, CDR1 is SGDLS, CDR2 YYNGEE. The germline V and J ends were trimmed by 0 bases and 7 bases, with 8 bases remaining between them. The CDR3 DNA reads as TGTGCCAGCAGCGTAGCTGGAGGGAATGAGCAGTTCTTC. Its translation: CASSVAGGNEQFF.

The chain is built from TRBV9 and TRBJ2-7, with D unresolved. Germline V lookup: CDR1 SGDLS, CDR2 YYNGEE. Deletions cut 0 bases from V and 2 bases from J, with 9 bases between. CDR3 length: 14 amino acids. This CDR3 is CASSVVPEAYEQYF. In DNA, the CDR3 is TGTGCCAGCAGCGTAGTCCCAGAGGCCTACGAGCAGTACTTC.

The chain is built from TRBV29-1 and TRBJ1-2; D is undetermined. Trimming took off 6 bases at V and 3 bases at J, with 17 bases between the two ends. The length of the CDR3 is 14 residues. Germline V gene data show CDR1 as SQVTM and CDR2 as ANQGSEA. CDR3 protein: CSVTPGQGHYGYTF. The CDR3 DNA reads as TGCAGCGTCACCCCGGGCCAAGGGCACTATGGCTACACCTTC.

This clone has just a few counts. This chain uses TRBV15 with TRBJ2-5, with D unclear. Germline V CDR1 and CDR2: LNHNV, YYDKDF (reference sequence). This CDR3 has 16 residues. Trimming left V 1 base short and J 5 bases short, with 17 bases between. CDR3 DNA: TGTGCCACCAGCAGAGGGTGGGCAGGCACAGTTGAGACCCAGTACTTC. It translates to CATSRGWAGTVETQYF.

This clone was found a few times. The rearrangement links TRBV27 to TRBJ2-4; no clear D. Trimming left V 8 bases short and J 8 bases short, with 13 bases between. This CDR3 is built from 12 residues. The germline CDR1 and CDR2 sequences are MNHEY and SMNVEV (reference sequence). The CDR3 DNA is TGTGCCAGCGGCCGTGGGTACGACATTCAGTACTTC. Translation: CASGRGYDIQYF.

This chain uses TRBV2 with TRBJ1-1; 7 bases map to TRBD1. This CDR3 region has 13 residues. Trimming at V came to 8 bases and at J to 0 bases, leaving 3 bases not matched to a gene. The germline V gene encodes CDR1 SNHLY and CDR2 FYNNEI. The CDR3 DNA follows: TGTGCCAGCGGGGGACAGCTGAACACTGAAGCTTTCTTT. Protein sequence: CASGGQLNTEAFF.